The 14 T cell receptor beta chains listed next were all sequenced from one sample in a study of beta chain features in type 1 diabetes. Study observations and caveats: Among all four CD4+ subsets, Type 1 diabetes patients had TCRB CDR3s that were moderately but significantly shorter.

The investigators reverse transcribed all of the isolated RNA, so they sequenced expressed TCRB transcripts. The table came from immunoSEQ multiplex PCR; TCRdb's copy has only in-frame clones and leaves some out. The sample includes under 150,000 clones, 9% of them seen just once. Antigens for these TCRs are unknown. The sequenced sample consisted of central memory CD4+ T cells from blood. Source of these receptors: a man aged 25-45 years with type 1 diabetes.

This clone has only a few counts. The chain joins TRBV6-6 to TRBJ1-6; D call uncertain. Trimming pared 4 bases from V and 6 bases from J, leaving 10 bases between. Germline-derived CDR1 and CDR2 are MNHNY and SVGAGI (reference sequence). The CDR3 length is 14 residues. In DNA, the CDR3 is TGTGCCAGCAGTTTAGACATGCCTAATTCACCCCTCCACTTT. It specifies CASSLDMPNSPLHF.

This clone was seen a few times. The chain joins TRBV5-4 to TRBJ2-5, with TRBD2 matching over 8 bases. Germline trimming cut 4 bases from V and 5 bases from J; bases unmatched to any gene: 13. The CDR3 contains 16 residues. The germline V gene encodes CDR1 SGHNT and CDR2 YYREEE (reference sequence). The CDR3 DNA is TGTGCCAGCAGCCAAGCAATAGCGGGGATAGCGGAGACCCAGTACTTC. Translation: CASSQAIAGIAETQYF.

J is TRBJ2-5 and V is TRBV10-3; 7 positions agree with TRBD1. Germline trimming cut 11 bases from V and 3 bases from J; bases unmatched to any gene: 9. The germline CDR1 and CDR2 sequences are ENHRY and SYGVKD. This CDR3 contains 13 residues. The DNA for the CDR3 is TGTGCCGTAGCAGAGGGGGCCGAAGAGACCCAGTACTTC. This encodes CAVAEGAEETQYF.

This clone has a handful of counts. The rearrangement uses TRBV28 and TRBJ1-2; D is uncertain. Trimming cost V 2 bases and J 8 bases, with 12 bases left between them. The CDR3 has 13 residues. Germline V gene lookup returns CDR1 MDHEN and CDR2 SYDVKM. The CDR3 is CASSLEPPRGYTF. The CDR3 nucleotides read TGTGCCAGCAGTTTAGAGCCTCCCCGGGGCTACACCTTC.

This clone has just a few counts. The V and J genes are TRBV20-1 and TRBJ2-5; 7 bases match TRBD2. The CDR3 spans 11 residues. Trimming at V came to 7 bases and at J to 4 bases, leaving 3 bases not matched to a gene. The germline V gene has CDR1 DFQATT and CDR2 SNEGSKA (reference sequence). The CDR3 loop reads CSVPGGETQYF. CDR3 DNA: TGCAGTGTCCCGGGGGGAGAGACCCAGTACTTC.

This clone occurred a few times. The chain couples TRBV23-1 to TRBJ2-3, with 8 bases fitting TRBD2. TRBV23-1 carries the ORF label, with uncertain function. The trim removed 0 bases at V and 3 bases at J, leaving 8 bases unmatched. The CDR3 is 17 amino acids. In DNA, the CDR3 is TGCGCCAGCAGTCAATCGCTGCGGGGGGTATGGACAGATACGCAGTATTTT. Its translation: CASSQSLRGVWTDTQYF.

This clone appeared once. The chain has TRBV6-5 and TRBJ1-2; possible D gene TRBD1, 5 bases. From germline, CDR1 is MNHEY and CDR2 SVGAGI. The CDR3 is made up of 15 amino acids. V lost 0 bases and J lost 6, with 14 bases in between. The CDR3 DNA follows: TGTGCCAGCAGTTACTCAATGACAGATTTGGATGGCTACACCTTC. Its translation is CASSYSMTDLDGYTF.

A word on this clone: One end of the junction is discordant with germline, which a read error may explain. This chain joins TRBV2 and TRBJ1-5; D remains unclear. Germline V gene data show CDR1 as SNHLY and CDR2 as FYNNEI. CDR3 size: 13 residues. Here the CDR3 reads CASSAQSNQPQHF. In DNA form, the CDR3 reads TGTGCCAGCAGTGCACAGAGCAATCAACCCCAGCATTTT. Complete variable domain (other parts from reference TRBV2 and TRBJ1-5): EPEVTQTPSHQVTQMGQEVILRCVPISNHLYFYWYRQILGQKVEFLVSFYNNEISEKSEIFDDQFSVERPDGSNFTLKIRSTKLEDSAMYFCASSAQSNQPQHFGDGTRLSIL.

This clone was counted between two and nine times. This rearrangement joins TRBV2 to TRBJ2-1, with 7 bases lining up with TRBD1. J was trimmed by 5 bases and V by 7 bases; bases with no gene match: 8. The CDR3 covers 14 residues. Germline V CDR1 and CDR2: SNHLY, FYNNEI. The CDR3 loop reads CASIHYGQDNEQFF. For the CDR3, the DNA is TGTGCCAGCATTCATTACGGACAGGACAATGAGCAGTTCTTC.

The J gene is TRBJ2-3, the V gene TRBV30; TRBD2 matches at 7 bases. The germline V gene has CDR1 GTSNPN and CDR2 SVGIG (reference sequence). This CDR3 has 15 residues. With 3 bases clipped from V and 5 bases from J, the junction kept 11 bases outside the gene matches. In DNA form, the CDR3 reads TGTGCCTGGAGCCCGGGAGGCAGGGAGGGAGATACGCAGTATTTT. This codes for CAWSPGGREGDTQYF.

This chain joins TRBV6-6 and TRBJ1-1, with a possible D match to TRBD1 (5 bases). CDR1 and CDR2 (germline): MNHNY, SVGAGI (reference sequence). The CDR3 contains 15 residues. Trimming pared 6 bases from V and 1 base from J, leaving 15 bases between. This chain's CDR3 is CASSPGGTANTEAFF. CDR3 DNA sequence: TGTGCCAGCAGCCCCGGGGGAACAGCGAACACTGAAGCTTTCTTT.

The chain has TRBV6-1 and TRBJ2-1; the D gene is possibly TRBD1 (6 bases). The CDR3 is 14 amino acids. Germline loops: CDR1 MNHNS, CDR2 SASEGT. Trimming shortened V by 6 bases and J by 8 bases, and 17 bases separated the two germline ends. The CDR3, as DNA: TGTGCCAGCAGCCGGGACACCAGGGATGATGAGCAGTTCTTC. It translates to CASSRDTRDDEQFF.

This chain connects TRBV19 to TRBJ2-4; D is perhaps TRBD1 (7 bases). The CDR3 has 15 residues. Germline assignment: CDR1 LNHDA and CDR2 SQIVND (reference sequence). V lost 2 bases, J lost 6 bases, and 14 bases lay in between. The CDR3, as DNA: TGTGCCAGTAGTATAAGAGGGCAGGGGGGAAACATTCAGTACTTC. The encoded protein is CASSIRGQGGNIQYF.

CDR3 in DNA: TGTGCCAGCACCTTTCCTCGGGGGGGCGGAGCAGATACGCAGTATTTT. It specifies CASTFPRGGGADTQYF. V and J are TRBV28 and TRBJ2-3; 8 positions match TRBD2. CDR3 length: 16 residues. Unmatched junction bases numbered 13, after V lost 7 bases and J lost 4 bases. CDR1 is MDHEN, CDR2 SYDVKM, per germline.